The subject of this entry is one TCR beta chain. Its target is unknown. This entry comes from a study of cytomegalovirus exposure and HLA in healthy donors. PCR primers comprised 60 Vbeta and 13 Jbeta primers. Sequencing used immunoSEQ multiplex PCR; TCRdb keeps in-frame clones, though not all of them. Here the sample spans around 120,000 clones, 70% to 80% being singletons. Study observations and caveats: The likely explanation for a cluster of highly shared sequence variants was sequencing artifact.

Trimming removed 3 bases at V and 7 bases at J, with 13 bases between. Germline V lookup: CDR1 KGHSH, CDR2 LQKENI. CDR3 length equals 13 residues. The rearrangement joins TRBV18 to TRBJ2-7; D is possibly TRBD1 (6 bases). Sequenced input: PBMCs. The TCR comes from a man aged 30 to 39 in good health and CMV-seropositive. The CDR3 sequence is CASSPGAGGEQYF. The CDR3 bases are TGTGCCAGCTCACCGGGGGCAGGAGGTGAGCAGTACTTC.